The next 2 T cell receptor beta chains were all read from a single sample in a study of control samples from healthy donors and cancer patients. Profiling relied on immunoSEQ multiplex PCR, and the TCRdb table lists in-frame clones only, not all of them. The sample has 150,000 to 180,000 clones, roughly 94% seen once; the top ten hold about 5%. The sequencing sample was made of blood. The receptors stem from a man in his forties or fifties in good health.

Worth noting for this clone: Its ends do not fully match the called genes, so a read error is possible. The chain joins TRBV27 to TRBJ2-7, with 10 positions matching TRBD2. Germline CDR1 reads MNHEY; CDR2 reads SMNVEV (reference sequence). This CDR3 is 15 amino acids long. CDR3 residues: CASSLVAGGAYGQYF. In nucleotides, the CDR3 is TGTGCCAGCAGTTTAGTAGCGGGGGGCGCCTACGGGCAGTACTTC.

This clone was counted a few times. The rearrangement links TRBV4-3 to TRBJ1-5, with D unclear. This CDR3 is built from 13 residues. The V end was cut by 5 bases, the J end by 4 bases, with 9 bases between. Germline V gene data show CDR1 as LGHNA and CDR2 as YSLEER. The CDR3 region has the DNA TGCGCCAGCAGCGAGGGTTTAAATCAGCCCCAGCATTTT. It specifies CASSEGLNQPQHF.